Below, 14 T cell receptor beta chains from the same sample are listed, as sequenced in a study of blood T cells in healthy people across ages. PCR was performed a second time for about 7 to 11 cycles using a sample-barcoded 5' primer and a J-beta primer mix. TCRdb re-called the 5' RACE reads with MiXCR, one entry per CDR3 protein. This sample has about 510,000 distinct CDR3 sequences, with roughly a quarter found just once. This sample was also put to use in a study of T cells of mothers and their children.

The sequenced sample was blood. The receptor source for this set is a boy aged 2-15 years in good health.

The J gene is TRBJ2-1, the V gene TRBV28, with 9 bases that match TRBD1. From germline, CDR1 is MDHEN and CDR2 SYDVKM. Trimming removed 7 bases from V and 2 bases from J; junction bases left unmatched: 9. This CDR3 comprises 16 residues. The CDR3 region is CASTLQGAGTYNEQFF. The CDR3 bases are TGTGCCAGCACCTTACAGGGGGCCGGCACCTACAATGAGCAGTTCTTC.

J is TRBJ2-5 and V is TRBV5-1; D possibly matches TRBD1 or TRBD2 (5 bases each). Trimming stripped 7 bases from V and 5 bases from J, with 21 bases between. In germline, CDR1 is SGHRS, CDR2 YFSETQ. The CDR3 runs 15 residues. CDR3 bases: TGCGCCAGCTTGGAAACCGGGGCCATAGGGGAGACCCAGTACTTC. Protein sequence: CASLETGAIGETQYF.

The J gene is TRBJ2-7, the V gene TRBV10-3; D is unclear. The CDR3 has 15 amino acids. Trimming took off 0 bases at V and 3 bases at J, with 12 bases between the two ends. The V gene's germline CDR1 is ENHRY and CDR2 SYGVKD. In DNA form, the CDR3 reads TGTGCCATCAGTGAGTCCGTCTCGGCAAACTACGAGCAGTACTTC. As protein: CAISESVSANYEQYF.

In this sample, this clonotype turned up a few times. The rearrangement links TRBV29-1 to TRBJ2-4; D possibly corresponds to TRBD1 (6 bases). The CDR3 length is 14 residues. V dropped 3 bases and J dropped 2 bases, with 11 bases sitting between them. From germline, CDR1 is SQVTM and CDR2 ANQGSEA. The CDR3 loop is CSVEKQGSKNIQYF. CDR3 nucleotides: TGCAGCGTTGAGAAACAGGGTTCCAAAAACATTCAGTACTTC.

This chain uses TRBV7-8 with TRBJ2-5, with D possibly being TRBD1 (5 bases). This CDR3 contains 15 residues. Germline values: CDR1 SGHVS, CDR2 FQNEAQ. Trimming took off 3 bases at V and 7 bases at J, with 18 bases between the two ends. CDR3 residues: CASSLMQGGGGTQYF. CDR3 nucleotides: TGTGCCAGCAGCTTGATGCAGGGCGGTGGTGGGACCCAGTACTTC.

The chain links TRBV6-5 to TRBJ1-2; D is undetermined. Trimming pared 2 bases from V and 2 bases from J, leaving 9 bases between. The CDR3 is 14 residues long. Germline V lookup: CDR1 MNHEY, CDR2 SVGAGI. CDR3 DNA: TGTGCCAGCAGTTACAGCAGGCCAAACTATGGCTACACCTTC. Protein product: CASSYSRPNYGYTF.

This clonotype has a handful of counts. V usage is TRBV10-2 and J usage is TRBJ2-7, with 7 bases aligning to TRBD2. The CDR3 is 13 residues long. V lost 11 bases and J lost 6; bases outside the gene matches: 13. Germline assignment: CDR1 WSHSY and CDR2 SAAADI. The CDR3 reads CACMAGEVGEQYF. Written as DNA, the CDR3 is TGCGCCTGTATGGCGGGAGAGGTAGGCGAGCAGTACTTC.

The rearrangement links TRBV2 to TRBJ2-7; 7 bases agree with TRBD1. V was clipped by 7 bases and J by 6 bases; unmatched bases: 9. The length of the CDR3 is 13 residues. CDR1 is SNHLY and CDR2 is FYNNEI in the germline V gene. DNA of the CDR3: TGTGCCAGCACTGCCAGGGGGAGAGGCGAGCAGTACTTC. It yields the protein CASTARGRGEQYF. The full variable domain, completed using reference TRBV2 and TRBJ2-7, is EPEVTQTPSHQVTQMGQEVILRCVPISNHLYFYWYRQILGQKVEFLVSFYNNEISEKSEIFDDQFSVERPDGSNFTLKIRSTKLEDSAMYFCASTARGRGEQYFGPGTRLTVT.

CDR3 protein: CSASDTLAGRAETQYF. CDR3 nucleotides: TGCAGTGCTAGTGATACCTTAGCGGGGAGGGCAGAGACCCAGTACTTC. V gene TRBV20-1 combines with J gene TRBJ2-5; TRBD2 agrees at 8 bases. V gave up 3 bases and J gave up 4 bases; unmatched junction bases: 13. This CDR3 contains 16 residues. In germline, CDR1 is DFQATT, CDR2 SNEGSKA (reference sequence).

J is TRBJ2-7 and V is TRBV25-1, with D tentatively TRBD1 (6 bases). CDR3 length: 15 residues. V lost 4 bases to trimming and J lost 3 bases, with 16 bases between them. Germline V gene data show CDR1 as MGHDK and CDR2 as SYGVNS. The CDR3 spells CASSGGTEGHYEQYF. The DNA of the CDR3 is TGTGCCAGCAGTGGGGGGACCGAGGGACACTACGAGCAGTACTTC.

This clonotype came up a few times. The genes are TRBV7-9 and TRBJ2-7, with 15 bases that match TRBD2. Looked up from germline, CDR1 is SEHNR and CDR2 is FQNEAQ (reference sequence). The CDR3 covers 16 residues. Trimming took 4 bases from V and 5 from J; bases not matched to a gene: 6. The CDR3: CASSSGLAGGPHEQYF. In DNA, the CDR3 is TGTGCCAGCAGCTCCGGACTAGCGGGAGGGCCCCACGAGCAGTACTTC.

The table lists this clonotype with a few counts. V is TRBV20-1 and J is TRBJ2-7; 7 positions agree with TRBD1. With 0 bases clipped from V and 6 bases from J, the junction kept 5 bases outside the gene matches. CDR1 and CDR2 (germline): DFQATT, SNEGSKA (reference sequence). The CDR3 contains 13 residues. CDR3: CSARDPRQGEQYF. The CDR3 DNA follows: TGCAGTGCTAGAGATCCCCGACAGGGCGAGCAGTACTTC.

The CDR3 sequence is CASRHSGRTDTQYF. The DNA for the CDR3 is TGTGCCAGCAGGCATAGCGGGAGGACAGATACGCAGTATTTT. This chain uses TRBV6-6 with TRBJ2-3, with 10 bases fitting TRBD2. Germline assignment: CDR1 MNHNY and CDR2 SVGAGI (reference sequence). The CDR3 sequence is 14 residues long. J lost 3 bases, V lost 6 bases, and 3 bases had no gene match.

The chain joins TRBV12-3 or TRBV12-4 to TRBJ1-3; D is possibly TRBD1 (5 bases). V gave up 2 bases and J gave up 4 bases, with 12 bases separating them. CDR3 length equals 15 residues. Written as DNA, the CDR3 is TGTGCCAGCAGTTTAAGAAGTGGGACCGGAAACACCATATATTTT. It codes for CASSLRSGTGNTIYF.